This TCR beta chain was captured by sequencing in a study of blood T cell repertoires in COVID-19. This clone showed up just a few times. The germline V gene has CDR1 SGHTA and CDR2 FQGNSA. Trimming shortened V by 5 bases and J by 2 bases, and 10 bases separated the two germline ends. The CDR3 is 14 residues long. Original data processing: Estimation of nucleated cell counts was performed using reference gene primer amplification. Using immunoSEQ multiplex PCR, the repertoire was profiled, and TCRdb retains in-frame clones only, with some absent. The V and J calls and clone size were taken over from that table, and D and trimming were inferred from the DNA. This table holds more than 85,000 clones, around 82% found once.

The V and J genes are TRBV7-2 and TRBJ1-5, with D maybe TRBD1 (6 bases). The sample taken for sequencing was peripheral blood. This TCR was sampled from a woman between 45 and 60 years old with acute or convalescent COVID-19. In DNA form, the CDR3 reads TGTGCCAGCAGCCCATACAGGGGCAATCAGCCCCAGCATTTT. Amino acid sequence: CASSPYRGNQPQHF.